This T cell receptor (beta chain) was identified during a study of brain T cells in children with intractable seizures. As regards this clone: No antigen is known for it.

Study findings and constraints: HCMV serostatus was not known, and viral specificity came from CDR3 similarity only.

Indicated time point: blood from clinic visit 5 months post-surgery; TSC patient then seizure free. Sequencing was limited to surgery cases with top T cell transcript signatures in brain tissue. Data came from immunoSEQ multiplex PCR; TCRdb stores just in-frame clones and leaves some out. The repertoire includes a few hundred thousand clones, roughly 93% of them detected once, and 4.5% to 7% sits in the top ten. CDR3 length: 16 amino acids. CDR1 and CDR2 from the germline V gene are LNHDA and SQIVND (reference sequence). V dropped 5 bases and J dropped 0 bases, with 16 bases sitting between them. The chain is built from TRBV19 and TRBJ1-1; possibly TRBD1 for D (5 bases). Sequencing was performed on peripheral blood, taken 5 to 6 months after surgery. The sequence was obtained from a boy under two years old with tuberous sclerosis and intractable seizures. CDR3 DNA sequence: TGTGCCAGTAGTTCTCGATCGGGACTGATGAACACTGAAGCTTTCTTT. This codes for CASSSRSGLMNTEAFF. Supplemented by reference TRBV19 and TRBJ1-1, the full variable domain reads DGGITQSPKYLFRKEGQNVTLSCEQNLNHDAMYWYRQDPGQGLRLIYYSQIVNDFQKGDIAEGYSVSREKKESFPLTVTSAQKNPTAFYLCASSSRSGLMNTEAFFGQGTRLTVV.